The present TCR beta chain was sequenced within a study of glioma-infiltrating T cells after dendritic cell vaccination. The study's findings and limits: Few patients contributed both blood and tumor specimens.

The V gene end was trimmed by 5 bases and the J gene end by 4 bases; junction bases not matched to a gene: 7. This CDR3 comprises 14 residues. Germline loops: CDR1 SGHVS, CDR2 FQNEAQ. The primer mix had 60 V beta and 13 J beta primers. Data came from immunoSEQ multiplex PCR; TCRdb stores just in-frame clones and leaves some out. This table has around 100,000 clones, roughly 76% appearing once. Regarding this clone: Its antigen remains unknown.

All glioblastoma patients lacked an isocitrate dehydrogenase mutation. PBMC were collected before vaccination, two weeks after the third vaccination, and at progression. The receptor's source is a human donor with glioblastoma. The sample consisted of blood, taken before dendritic cell vaccination. J is TRBJ1-1 and V is TRBV7-8, with 7 positions matching TRBD1. The CDR3 spells CASSPQGTATEAFF. CDR3 DNA sequence: TGTGCCAGCAGCCCACAGGGGACAGCCACTGAAGCTTTCTTT.